These T cell receptor beta chains were read from a single sample in a study of post-analysis software for immune sequencing data. Using its own MiXCR run on the PCR reads, TCRdb lists one record per CDR3 protein. In the table there are hundreds of thousands of distinct CDR3 sequences, less than 40% of which are singletons. Source material: blood. The receptor source for this set is a girl aged 5 to 17 with multiple sclerosis. Each CDR3 is given without its conserved first and last residue. The order of the fields is clone size, D gene, V gene, CDR3 length, CDR3 protein. A D gene is named only where the DNA matches it firmly. Only part of the rows carry a size: once, few, many, or a class if the clone is expanded.

>.|TRBD1|TRBV12-3/TRBV12-4|11
ASSFGTGNEQF
>once|TRBD2|TRBV12-3/TRBV12-4|13
ASSLSSGAVETQY
>.|TRBD2|TRBV6-5|15
ASSSFYTSGGFSEQF
>.|.|TRBV20-1|12
SAVWGPADQPQH
>.|.|TRBV10-3|9
AIKSGEKLF
>.|TRBD1|TRBV20-1|12
SARGTGRYEKLF
>few|.|TRBV10-2|10
ASNSGFNEQY
>.|.|TRBV11-1|13
ASSLLTPMNTEAF
>few|.|TRBV7-2|12
ASSPERSRRGQY
>.|TRBD1|TRBV19|12
ASNPDRGDTEAF
>once|.|TRBV3-1|15
ASSPGRATYSNQPQH
>.|.|TRBV7-2|11
AGSPGWTYEQY
>few|TRBD2|TRBV6-6|14
ASSYEAGGYDNEQF
>.|.|TRBV7-3|12
ASSPGPAKGEQF
>few|.|TRBV6-2/TRBV6-3|10
ASSYGPREQY
>many|.|TRBV5-6|9
ASSLDYGYT
>.|.|TRBV4-1|13
ASSQLGVMNTEAF
>few|.|TRBV7-2|15
ASSLGLRTGRNSPLH
>.|.|TRBV3-1|13
ASSQGHPGDYGYT
>.|.|TRBV14|12
ASSPGPFYYGYT
>few|TRBD1|TRBV6-5|16
ASSYLGTGDAANTEAF
>few|.|TRBV5-1|11
ASMGAPTDTQY
>few|TRBD1|TRBV29-1|12
SVDQTGVHNEQF
>.|.|TRBV20-1|10
SAKSGLGEAF
>.|.|TRBV29-1|11
STDASPYNEQF
>few|.|TRBV4-3|12
ASSEYRGTYEQY
>.|TRBD1|TRBV12-3/TRBV12-4|15
ASSSPYPYRGISEQY
>.|TRBD2|TRBV7-2|13
ASSSSGGTLETQY
>.|.|TRBV11-2|12
ASSKNLARETQY
>.|.|TRBV20-1|11
SAPQRIREGYT
>.|TRBD1|TRBV11-2|14
ASSYQAGTGGFEQF
>.|TRBD1|TRBV4-1|13
ASSSQGALDNEQF
>many|.|TRBV7-2|14
ASSSFPRGPNTEAF
>.|TRBD1|TRBV7-2|15
ASGLPKDRGTYNEQF
>few|TRBD2|TRBV6-5|14
ASSPFSSGGSYEQY
>few|.|TRBV12-3/TRBV12-4|13
ASSRRDRPGSPLH
>.|.|TRBV9|11
ASSGPHSYEQY
>.|TRBD2|TRBV6-6|13
ATQSLAGGTDTQY
>.|TRBD2|TRBV28|13
ASSLSAAGSYEQY
>few|.|TRBV3-1|12
ASSQGAHSNEQF
>once|.|TRBV5-6|14
ASSLGWQRSNQPQH
>few|.|TRBV7-9|13
ASSLGGAQVETQY
>many|.|TRBV29-1|10
SVHTVADTQY
>few|TRBD1|TRBV12-3/TRBV12-4|12
ASSGHGQVYGYT
>.|.|TRBV6-1|11
ASIGSTNEKLF
>few|.|TRBV6-5|11
ASSYGVDNEQF
>.|.|TRBV4-2|13
ASSQDHTANEKLF
>.|.|TRBV20-1|13
SAIHPGRGSTEAF
>.|.|TRBV12-3/TRBV12-4|10
ASSLPDSEQF
>.|.|TRBV6-5|13
ASSYSTGGNYGYT
>few|TRBD1|TRBV7-9|12
ASSWDRSTDTQY
>few|.|TRBV12-3/TRBV12-4|11
ASVRQSGNEQF